This T cell receptor (beta chain) comes out of a study of blood T cell repertoires in COVID-19. Germline V lookup: CDR1 LNHNV, CDR2 YYDKDF (reference sequence). V was pared by 3 bases and J by 2 bases, with 7 bases between. This CDR3 region has 14 residues. The table came from immunoSEQ multiplex PCR; TCRdb's copy has only in-frame clones and leaves some out. The sample comprises approximately 290,000 clones, 70% to 90% of which are singletons, and more than 4% rests with the top ten. The sequenced sample was PBMCs or T cells enriched from blood (not recorded which). The TCR sequence derives from a woman aged 25 to 45 who had recovered from COVID-19. J is TRBJ2-2 and V is TRBV15; the D gene is possibly TRBD1 (6 bases). The CDR3 coding sequence is TGTGCCACCAGCAGGGGACACAACACCGGGGAGCTGTTTTTT. Amino acids: CATSRGHNTGELFF. Full variable domain (missing parts from reference TRBV15 and TRBJ2-2): DAMVIQNPRYQVTQFGKPVTLSCSQTLNHNVMYWYQQKSSQAPKLLFHYYDKDFNNEADTPDNFQSRRPNTSFCFLDIRSPGLGDTAMYLCATSRGHNTGELFFGEGSRLTVL.